Listed below are T cell receptor beta chains from one sample, sequenced in a study of read filtering for tumor transcriptome and immune sequencing. Each CDR3 protein is one row after TCRdb ran MiXCR on the reads. The sample consists of tens of thousands of distinct CDR3 sequences, 14% of them appearing once. Material for sequencing was a population of CD138-negative cells sorted from bone marrow. The receptor set was obtained from a donor aged 40 or older with multiple myeloma. Each CDR3 is given with its conserved first and last residue. D genes are given only for firm matches. The size entry is marked missing in some rows and otherwise reads once, few, many or a size class.

D: NA; J: TRBJ1-5; size: many; V: TRBV6-2/TRBV6-3; CDR3: CASSYARAQPQHF; DNA: TGTGCCAGCAGTTACGCGAGGGCTCAGCCCCAGCATTTT
D: TRBD1; J: TRBJ2-1; size: many; V: TRBV29-1; CDR3: CSVLGRDRAYNEQFF; DNA: TGCAGCGTTCTCGGGCGGGACAGGGCCTACAATGAGCAGTTCTTC
D: TRBD1; J: TRBJ1-5; size: few; V: TRBV6-5; CDR3: CASSSGRGNSQPQHF; DNA: TGTGCCAGCAGTTCCGGCAGGGGGAATAGTCAGCCCCAGCATTTT
D: NA; J: TRBJ2-2; size: many; V: TRBV7-3; CDR3: CASSRITGTANTGELFF; DNA: TGTGCCAGCAGCAGGATAACCGGGACTGCGAACACCGGGGAGCTGTTTTTT
D: NA; J: TRBJ2-2; size: NA; V: TRBV3-1; CDR3: CTSSHRMREGELFF; DNA: TGTACCAGCAGCCACAGAATGAGGGAAGGGGAGCTGTTTTTC
D: NA; J: TRBJ1-5; size: many; V: TRBV28; CDR3: CASSHPRDNNQPQHF; DNA: TGTGCCAGCAGTCATCCCCGGGACAACAATCAGCCCCAGCATTTT
D: NA; J: TRBJ2-7; size: few; V: TRBV9; CDR3: CASSSHGTSSYEQYF; DNA: TGTGCCAGCAGCTCCCACGGGACCAGCTCCTACGAGCAGTACTTC
D: NA; J: TRBJ1-2; size: many; V: TRBV20-1; CDR3: CSARPGDYGYTF; DNA: TGCAGTGCTAGACCCGGAGACTATGGCTACACCTTC
D: NA; J: TRBJ2-2; size: few; V: TRBV28; CDR3: CASSRWGTGELFF; DNA: TGTGCCAGCAGCCGCTGGGGAACCGGGGAGCTGTTTTTT
D: TRBD1; J: TRBJ1-4; size: few; V: TRBV5-1; CDR3: CASSLSRTGGEKLFF; DNA: TGCGCCAGCAGCCTCTCGAGGACAGGGGGCGAAAAACTGTTTTTT
D: TRBD2; J: TRBJ2-1; size: many; V: TRBV15; CDR3: CATSRDSRSGRARNEQFF; DNA: TGTGCCACCAGCAGAGATTCTCGTAGCGGGAGGGCCAGGAATGAGCAGTTCTTC
D: NA; J: TRBJ1-5; size: many; V: TRBV5-1; CDR3: CASSLDGGNQPQHF; DNA: TGCGCCAGCAGCTTGGACGGTGGCAATCAGCCCCAGCATTTT
D: NA; J: TRBJ2-7; size: many; V: TRBV29-1; CDR3: CSVLRDRSSYEQYF; DNA: TGCAGCGTGCTCCGGGACCGAAGCTCCTACGAGCAGTACTTC
D: TRBD2; J: TRBJ2-1; size: many; V: TRBV11-3; CDR3: CASSLGLVLEQFF; DNA: TGTGCCAGCAGCCTGGGACTAGTTCTTGAGCAGTTCTTC
D: NA; J: TRBJ2-1; size: many; V: TRBV29-1; CDR3: CSVVQRNEQFF; DNA: TGCAGCGTTGTCCAGCGCAATGAGCAGTTCTTC
D: TRBD2; J: TRBJ2-7; size: NA; V: TRBV27; CDR3: CASSASGGSFYEQYF; DNA: TGTGCCAGCAGTGCTTCTGGCGGGAGCTTCTACGAGCAGTACTTC
D: TRBD2; J: TRBJ2-1; size: many; V: TRBV28; CDR3: CATNNDSGRGFF; DNA: TGTGCCACGAATAACGATAGCGGGAGGGGGTTCTTC
D: TRBD2; J: TRBJ2-5; size: many; V: TRBV4-2; CDR3: CASSQGPAGVEETQYF; DNA: TGTGCCAGCAGCCAAGGCCCAGCGGGAGTTGAGGAGACCCAGTACTTC
D: NA; J: TRBJ2-1; size: NA; V: TRBV5-1; CDR3: CASSLALDGSSCNEQFF; DNA: TGCGCCAGCAGCTTGGCATTGGACGGGAGCTCCTGCAATGAGCAGTTCTTC